The 10 T cell receptor beta chains below come from one sample, sequenced in a study of radiation and T cells in renal cell carcinoma. Clones were read by immunoSEQ multiplex PCR, and TCRdb kept only the in-frame ones, dropping some. The sample contains tens of thousands of clones, roughly four fifths of which appear only once. Time point reported: baseline pretreatment blood. Noted treatment: 15 Gy SBRT to primary tumor, nephrectomy 4 weeks later. This specimen consisted of blood, obtained from a patient whose treatment included radiotherapy and nephrectomy. The receptors stem from a man aged 55 to 70 with renal cell carcinoma.

CDR3 sequence: CASSRKLAGTYYEQYF. The CDR3 DNA reads TGTGCCAGCAGCCGAAAACTAGCGGGTACTTACTACGAGCAGTACTTC. This chain uses TRBV28 with TRBJ2-7, with 9 bases fitting TRBD2. The V segment lost 6 bases and the J segment 3 bases; nucleotides outside the gene matches: 12. CDR1 is MDHEN, CDR2 SYDVKM, per germline. The CDR3 extends over 16 amino acids.

The V and J genes are TRBV4-1 and TRBJ2-1; 8 bases line up with TRBD1. This CDR3 spans 14 amino acids. V lost 3 bases to trimming and J lost 4 bases; unmatched junction nucleotides: 2. Germline V gene lookup returns CDR1 MGHRA and CDR2 YSYEKL. As DNA, the CDR3 is TGCGCCAGCAGCCAGGACAGGGAATACAATGAGCAGTTCTTC. This translates into CASSQDREYNEQFF.

The chain employs TRBV7-2 and TRBJ1-1, with D hard to call. The CDR3 sequence is 13 residues long. Trimming left V 7 bases short and J 11 bases short, with 20 bases between. Germline CDR1 is SGHTA and CDR2 is FQGNSA. In nucleotides, the CDR3 is TGTGCCAGCAACTTTAAAACGGGTGTAGAGGCTTTCTTT. Amino acid sequence: CASNFKTGVEAFF.

The chain is built from TRBV5-5 and TRBJ2-5; TRBD1 aligns across 7 bases. The CDR3 length is 15 residues. CDR1 and CDR2 from the germline V gene are SGHKS and YYEKEE (reference sequence). Trimming removed 2 bases from V and 2 bases from J; junction bases left unmatched: 6. CDR3 bases: TGTGCCAGCAGCTTAAAACCGGGACAGCAAGAGACCCAGTACTTC. Amino acid sequence: CASSLKPGQQETQYF.

This sequence joins TRBV19 and TRBJ2-5; 7 positions match TRBD2. After removal of 3 bases from V and 5 bases from J, the junction contained 12 bases not matched to a gene. This CDR3 has 16 residues. Germline CDR1 LNHDA, CDR2 SQIVND (reference sequence). The CDR3 region is CASSIGRAGVEETQYF. CDR3 DNA: TGTGCCAGTAGTATCGGCCGGGCGGGAGTAGAGGAGACCCAGTACTTC.

Points on this clone: Other DNA sequences in this specimen translate into the identical CDR3. This rearrangement joins TRBV5-1 to TRBJ2-3; 8 bases agree with TRBD1. The CDR3 is 15 residues long. The junction had 3 bases not matched to a gene; V was cut back by 1 base and J by 2 bases. Germline-derived CDR1 and CDR2 are SGHRS and YFSETQ. The CDR3 sequence: CASSLRQGSTDTQYF. CDR3 coding DNA: TGCGCCAGCAGCTTGCGACAGGGGTCCACAGATACGCAGTATTTT.

The rearrangement joins TRBV28 to TRBJ1-5; 8 nucleotides match TRBD1. V shed 6 bases, J shed 7 bases, and the junction held 8 bases outside the gene matches. Germline-derived CDR1 and CDR2 are MDHEN and SYDVKM. This CDR3 is built from 14 residues. As DNA, the CDR3 is TGTGCCAGCAGCTCAGGACAGGGACGGCAGCCCCAGCATTTT. Translation: CASSSGQGRQPQHF.

V is TRBV5-1 and J is TRBJ2-6; weak D call: TRBD1 (7 bases). The CDR3 totals 16 residues. V gave up 4 bases and J gave up 1 base, with 12 bases separating them. Germline CDR1 and CDR2: SGHRS and YFSETQ. As DNA, the CDR3 is TGCGCCAGCAGCCCAGGGGGGCTTTCTGGGGCCAACGTCCTGACTTTC. Its translation is CASSPGGLSGANVLTF. Full variable domain (outside the CDR3, taken from reference TRBV5-1 and TRBJ2-6): KAGVTQTPRYLIKTRGQQVTLSCSPISGHRSVSWYQQTPGQGLQFLFEYFSETQRNKGNFPGRFSGRQFSNSRSEMNVSTLELGDSALYLCASSPGGLSGANVLTFGAGSRLTVL.

This clone turned up a few times. The chain combines TRBV10-3 with TRBJ2-1, with 10 bases that match TRBD2. The J segment lost 7 bases and the V segment lost 7 bases, leaving 4 bases of the junction unmatched. CDR1 and CDR2 from the germline V gene are ENHRY and SYGVKD. This CDR3 has 13 amino acids. The CDR3 region has the DNA TGTGCCATCATGGCTAGCGGGAGTAATGAGCAGTTCTTC. Residues: CAIMASGSNEQFF.

The rearrangement links TRBV28 to TRBJ1-2, with unresolved D. The CDR3 is 15 residues long. The V gene lost 6 bases and the J gene lost 2 bases, with 16 bases spanning the gap. Per the germline V gene, CDR1 is MDHEN and CDR2 is SYDVKM. This CDR3 reads CASSPPLLRNYGYTF. The CDR3 region has the DNA TGTGCCAGCAGCCCCCCGTTACTGCGGAACTATGGCTACACCTTC.